This T cell receptor (beta chain) was captured in a study of T cell responses to AZD1222 COVID-19 vaccine (dated by TCRdb to 2020 to 2023). With regard to the full study: TCR sequencing was performed for 233 trial participants, of whom roughly 200 were given two doses of AZD1222 and around 25 were given two doses of MenACWY control vaccine. Trial participants were enrolled into age subgroups of 18-55, 56-69 and 70-plus years, which contained approximately 150, 28 and 58 TCR-sequenced participants, respectively.

Study-level results and caveats: Epitopes outside the regions mutated in the B.1.351 and B.1.1.7 variants were reportedly recognized by nearly half of the unique spike-specific TCRs. Because no day 14 peak-response samples were available, repertoires were characterized only after the peak T cell response. Only a handful of AZD1222 recipients were SARS-CoV-2 seropositive at baseline, limiting conclusions about previously exposed vaccinees. Spike-specific TCR breadth and depth rose significantly after two AZD1222 doses compared with day 0 and with MenACWY recipients. In the small 56-69-year group, the increase in depth fell short of significance, most likely because of low power. The whole spike protein was spanned by vaccine-associated CD4 TCRs, and dominant responses were seen in regions 160-218 and 743-854. Participants were mostly white British and included more females than males, and it was suggested by the authors that clonal diversity may have been underestimated.

The CDR3 regions of human TCRbeta chains were analyzed by immunosequencing. Per the authors' processing: TCRs in the repertoires were compared against a reference library of SARS-CoV-2-specific TCRs that had been generated with the MIRA antigen-specificity platform. Breadth was defined as the fraction of unique TCRs that were SARS-CoV-2-associated, and depth was defined as the fraction of total T cells that were SARS-CoV-2-associated. Using the MIRA data, each spike-specific TCR was mapped to the spike region that the TCR reacts to and placed in a CD4 or CD8 class. Log10-transformed breadth and depth values were compared by one-way ANOVA with Sidak's multiple comparisons tests. TCRdb limited this immuneACCESS table to in-frame rearrangements with V and J called. A share of clones is missing; checked studies link under half to unresolved V genes, and the rest is unexplained. Clone size and V and J calls were adopted from that table, with D and trimming inferred from the DNA. The sample yields approximately 140,000 clones; around four fifths were counted once. Together, the top ten hold roughly 4.3% of the sample.

Reading the label with the study, this specimen's time point is: baseline before first vaccination. The sample's treatment or condition, from its label and the paper: meningococcal conjugate vaccine given as trial control. The vaccinee samples were drawn from two UK trials, COV001 and COV002, one of which was a single-blind randomized controlled phase 2/3 trial testing AZD1222 (ChAdOx1 nCoV-19) in healthy adults. Trial participant PBMC samples were collected at day 0 and day 28 after the second dose for TCRbeta chain sequencing. On this clone: Its antigen target is currently unknown. It has no much larger one-base neighbor in the sample; base qualities were not kept.

V has 5 bases trimmed and J has 6 bases trimmed; junction bases matching no gene number 6. Its CDR3 holds 14 amino acids, cysteine through phenylalanine. Only the CDR3 region is kept as DNA, spanning 42 bases read in frame from base 1. The germline V gene sets CDR1 to MNHEY and CDR2 to SVGAGI. The rearrangement combines TRBV6-5 with TRBJ2-3; the junction holds 9 bases that match TRBD1. This sequence was found in an adult in good health. The sample in question was peripheral blood, obtained on day 0 of MenACWY control vaccination. The CDR3 region reads CASSPGTGRDTQYF. The nucleotides are TGTGCCAGCAGTCCCGGGACAGGGAGGGATACGCAGTATTTT.